This TCR beta chain was retrieved from a study of T-cell memory formation after mild COVID-19. Across the study: Clusters of TCRs were largely donor specific.

TCRdb used MiXCR to reprocess the 5' RACE reads, holding one entry per CDR3 protein. This table has about 6,500 distinct CDR3 sequences, approximately 52% appearing once. Germline V gene lookup returns CDR1 MNHEY and CDR2 SVGAGI. V shed 0 bases and J 9 bases; nucleotides not matched to a gene: 1. This CDR3 region has 13 residues. This clonotype is termed medium-sized. The antigen remains unidentified. Study-wide findings and caveats: Contracting clones from day 15 to 85 showed balanced CD4/CD8; later expanders favored CD4+. In pre-infection memory, a portion of responding clones appeared, which suggested that cross-reactive memory joined. Day 37-peaking second-wave clones had unconfirmed SARS-CoV-2 specificity.

The genes are TRBV6-5 and TRBJ2-1; 8 bases are shared with TRBD2. The TCR comes from an adult who had mild COVID-19 (a few samples of this study predate the infection). Cell type and time point are not known. Sequencing was carried out using PBMCs or a T cell subset sorted from them (not recorded which). CDR3 sequence reads: CASSYSAGGEQFF. In nucleotides, the CDR3 is TGTGCCAGCAGTTACTCGGCGGGAGGTGAGCAGTTCTTC.